This entry concerns a single T cell receptor (beta chain). Its antigen remains unidentified. This sample is drawn from a study of OX40 agonist ivuxolimab in advanced cancers. Across the whole study: Ivuxolimab doses were 0.01, 0.1, 0.3, 1.5, 3 or 10 mg/kg every 2 weeks. Whole-study findings and limits: There was clonal expansion of CD4+ and CD8+ blood T cells by week 6 at 0.1 to 3.0 mg/kg.

Method: immunoSEQ multiplex PCR; TCRdb's copy keeps in-frame clones and lacks some. The sample lists tens of thousands of clones; around 84% were seen once. Blood specimens came from baseline, cycle 4 day 1, and cycle 7 day 1. This CDR3 contains 16 residues. Germline V CDR1 and CDR2: SGHTA, FQGNSA. V lost 1 base, J lost 5 bases, and 12 bases lay in between. This sequence was found in an adult with an advanced solid tumor such as melanoma, head and neck, liver or kidney cancer. The chain couples TRBV7-2 to TRBJ1-6; no reliable D call. The source material was CD4+ or CD8+ T cells sorted from blood, sampled in a trial of the OX40 agonist ivuxolimab. The CDR3 is CASSLGFRGDNSPLHF. DNA for the CDR3: TGTGCCAGCAGCTTAGGATTCCGGGGTGATAATTCACCCCTCCACTTT.